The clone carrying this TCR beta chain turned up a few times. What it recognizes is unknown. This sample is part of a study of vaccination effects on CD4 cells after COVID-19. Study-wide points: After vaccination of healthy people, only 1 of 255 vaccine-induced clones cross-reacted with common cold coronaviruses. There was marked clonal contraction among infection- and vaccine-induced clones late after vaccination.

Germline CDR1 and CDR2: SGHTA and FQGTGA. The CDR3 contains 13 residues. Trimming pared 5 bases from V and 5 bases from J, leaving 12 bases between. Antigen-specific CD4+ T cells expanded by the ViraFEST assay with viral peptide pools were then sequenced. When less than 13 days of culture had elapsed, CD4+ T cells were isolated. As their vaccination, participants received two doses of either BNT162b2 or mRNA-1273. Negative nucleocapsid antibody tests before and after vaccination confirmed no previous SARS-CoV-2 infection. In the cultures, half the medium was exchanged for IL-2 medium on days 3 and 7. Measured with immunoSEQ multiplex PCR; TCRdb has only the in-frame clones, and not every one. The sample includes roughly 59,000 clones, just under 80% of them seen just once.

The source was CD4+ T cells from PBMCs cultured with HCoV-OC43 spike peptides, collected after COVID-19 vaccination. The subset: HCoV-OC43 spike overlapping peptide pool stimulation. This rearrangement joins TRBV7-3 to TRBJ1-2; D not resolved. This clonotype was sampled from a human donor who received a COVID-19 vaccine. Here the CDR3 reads CASSLGSSYGYTF. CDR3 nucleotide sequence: TGTGCCAGCAGCCTTGGATCTTCGTATGGCTACACCTTC.